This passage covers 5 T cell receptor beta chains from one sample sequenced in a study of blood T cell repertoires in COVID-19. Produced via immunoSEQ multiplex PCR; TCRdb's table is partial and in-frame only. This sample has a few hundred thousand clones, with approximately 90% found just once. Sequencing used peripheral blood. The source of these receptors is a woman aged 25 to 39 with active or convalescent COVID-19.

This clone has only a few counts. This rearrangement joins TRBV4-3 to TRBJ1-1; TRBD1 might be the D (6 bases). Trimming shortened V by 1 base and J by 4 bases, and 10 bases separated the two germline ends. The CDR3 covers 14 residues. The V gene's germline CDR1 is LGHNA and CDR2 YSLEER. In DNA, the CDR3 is TGCGCCAGCAGCCAAGCTGGCAGGGGCACTGAAGCTTTCTTT. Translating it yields CASSQAGRGTEAFF.

The CDR3 DNA is TGTGCCAGCAGCCATCTAACTAGCGGAACTATCCAGTACTTC. Protein product: CASSHLTSGTIQYF. The V and J genes are TRBV3-1 (or the pseudogene TRBV3-2) and TRBJ2-5; TRBD2 aligns across 8 bases. CDR1 LGHDT and CDR2 YNNKEL come from the germline V gene (reference sequence). The CDR3 runs 14 residues. Trimming removed 3 bases from V and 10 bases from J; junction bases left unmatched: 10.

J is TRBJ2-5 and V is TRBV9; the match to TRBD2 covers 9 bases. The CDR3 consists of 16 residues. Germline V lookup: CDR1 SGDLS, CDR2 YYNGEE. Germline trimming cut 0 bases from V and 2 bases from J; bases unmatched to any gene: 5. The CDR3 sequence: CASSVGVSGGQETQYF. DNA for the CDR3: TGTGCCAGCAGCGTAGGAGTTAGCGGGGGACAAGAGACCCAGTACTTC.

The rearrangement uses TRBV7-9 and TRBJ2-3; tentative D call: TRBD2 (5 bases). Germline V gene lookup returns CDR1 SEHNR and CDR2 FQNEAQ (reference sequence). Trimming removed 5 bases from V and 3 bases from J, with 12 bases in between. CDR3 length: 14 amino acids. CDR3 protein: CASSRRQNTDTQYF. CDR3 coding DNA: TGTGCCAGCAGCCGGAGGCAGAATACAGATACGCAGTATTTT.

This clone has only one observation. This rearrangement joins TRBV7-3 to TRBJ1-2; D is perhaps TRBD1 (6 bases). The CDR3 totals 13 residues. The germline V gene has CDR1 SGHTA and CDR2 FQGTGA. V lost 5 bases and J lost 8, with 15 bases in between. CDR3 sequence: CASSPQPQGGYTF. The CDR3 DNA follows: TGTGCCAGCAGCCCCCAACCGCAGGGGGGCTACACCTTC.